This is a list of T cell receptor beta chains from one sample in a study of OX40 agonist ivuxolimab in advanced cancers. Libraries were prepared by immunoSEQ multiplex PCR; TCRdb keeps only in-frame clonotypes and omits some of them. There are roughly 67,000 clones in the sample; under 95% occur only once, and about 9.1% lies in the top ten. The sample consisted of CD4+ or CD8+ T cells sorted from blood, taken in a trial of the OX40 agonist ivuxolimab. The receptors were sampled from an adult with an advanced solid tumor such as melanoma, head and neck, liver or kidney cancer. The CDR3 runs from the conserved cysteine through the conserved F or W. The order of the fields is clone size, CDR3 length, V gene, J gene, D gene, CDR3 protein, CDR3 DNA. A D gene is named only where the DNA matches it firmly. Rows may omit the clone size; those that give it use once, few, many or a size class.

clone_size: NA; cdr3_length: 15; v_call: TRBV27; j_call: TRBJ1-1; d_call: NA; cdr3_aa: CASTKSNDLNTEAFF; cdr3_nt: TGTGCCAGCACCAAAAGTAACGATTTAAACACTGAAGCTTTCTTT
clone_size: NA; cdr3_length: 15; v_call: TRBV27; j_call: TRBJ2-1; d_call: NA; cdr3_aa: CASSLTRGAYNEQFF; cdr3_nt: TGTGCCAGCAGTTTAACGAGGGGGGCCTACAATGAGCAGTTCTTC
clone_size: NA; cdr3_length: 16; v_call: TRBV7-9; j_call: TRBJ2-1; d_call: TRBD2; cdr3_aa: CASSLQAGGKYNEQFF; cdr3_nt: TGTGCCAGCAGCTTACAAGCGGGGGGGAAATACAATGAGCAGTTCTTC
clone_size: NA; cdr3_length: 14; v_call: TRBV4-1; j_call: TRBJ2-7; d_call: NA; cdr3_aa: CASSQGRVSYEQYF; cdr3_nt: TGCGCCAGCAGCCAGGGCAGGGTTTCCTACGAGCAGTACTTC
clone_size: NA; cdr3_length: 16; v_call: TRBV9; j_call: TRBJ1-2; d_call: NA; cdr3_aa: CASSVDSLDEFKGYTF; cdr3_nt: TGTGCCAGCAGCGTAGACTCACTTGACGAGTTCAAGGGCTACACCTTC
clone_size: NA; cdr3_length: 16; v_call: TRBV9; j_call: TRBJ2-1; d_call: TRBD1; cdr3_aa: CASTLLSGTGGDEQFF; cdr3_nt: TGTGCCAGCACCCTCCTCTCCGGGACAGGGGGCGATGAGCAGTTCTTC
clone_size: NA; cdr3_length: 14; v_call: TRBV19; j_call: TRBJ2-1; d_call: NA; cdr3_aa: CASSMVQTYNEQFF; cdr3_nt: TGTGCCAGTAGTATGGTACAGACCTACAATGAGCAGTTCTTC
clone_size: NA; cdr3_length: 17; v_call: TRBV14; j_call: TRBJ2-1; d_call: NA; cdr3_aa: CASSQESWGAPYNEQFF; cdr3_nt: TGTGCCAGCAGCCAAGAAAGTTGGGGGGCCCCCTACAATGAGCAGTTCTTC
clone_size: NA; cdr3_length: 15; v_call: TRBV7-8; j_call: TRBJ1-4; d_call: NA; cdr3_aa: CASSLGEWGDEKLFF; cdr3_nt: TGTGCCAGCAGCTTAGGGGAATGGGGGGATGAAAAACTGTTTTTT
clone_size: NA; cdr3_length: 14; v_call: TRBV29-1; j_call: TRBJ2-1; d_call: NA; cdr3_aa: CSAAGDSSYNEQFF; cdr3_nt: TGCAGCGCCGCAGGCGATAGCTCCTACAATGAGCAGTTCTTC
clone_size: NA; cdr3_length: 13; v_call: TRBV27; j_call: TRBJ2-7; d_call: NA; cdr3_aa: CASSSGPPGEQYF; cdr3_nt: TGTGCCAGCAGTTCCGGGCCGCCGGGGGAGCAGTACTTC
clone_size: NA; cdr3_length: 12; v_call: TRBV5-4; j_call: TRBJ1-2; d_call: NA; cdr3_aa: CASSLPGHGYTF; cdr3_nt: TGTGCCAGCAGCTTGCCGGGACATGGCTACACCTTC
clone_size: NA; cdr3_length: 15; v_call: TRBV19; j_call: TRBJ2-2; d_call: TRBD1; cdr3_aa: CASIPGQTFTGELFF; cdr3_nt: TGTGCCAGTATCCCGGGACAGACCTTCACCGGGGAGCTGTTTTTT
clone_size: NA; cdr3_length: 13; v_call: TRBV12-5; j_call: TRBJ2-3; d_call: NA; cdr3_aa: CASSTELPDTQYF; cdr3_nt: TGTGCTAGCTCGACTGAGCTTCCAGATACGCAGTATTTT
clone_size: NA; cdr3_length: 16; v_call: TRBV27; j_call: TRBJ1-5; d_call: NA; cdr3_aa: CASARQAPYSNQPQHF; cdr3_nt: TGTGCCAGTGCGAGGCAGGCCCCATATAGCAATCAGCCCCAGCATTTT
clone_size: once; cdr3_length: 15; v_call: TRBV9; j_call: TRBJ2-7; d_call: NA; cdr3_aa: CASSVEAVSSYEQYF; cdr3_nt: TGTGCCAGCAGCGTAGAGGCAGTTAGCTCCTACGAGCAGTACTTC
clone_size: NA; cdr3_length: 16; v_call: TRBV27; j_call: TRBJ2-1; d_call: NA; cdr3_aa: CASSLLGFSSYNEQFF; cdr3_nt: TGTGCCAGCAGTTTATTAGGGTTTTCCTCCTACAATGAGCAGTTCTTC
clone_size: NA; cdr3_length: 13; v_call: TRBV29-1; j_call: TRBJ2-7; d_call: NA; cdr3_aa: CSASGGGTYEQYF; cdr3_nt: TGCAGCGCCTCCGGTGGGGGAACCTACGAGCAGTACTTC
clone_size: NA; cdr3_length: 13; v_call: TRBV9; j_call: TRBJ2-1; d_call: TRBD1; cdr3_aa: CASAGTDYNEQFF; cdr3_nt: TGTGCCAGCGCCGGGACAGACTACAATGAGCAGTTCTTC
clone_size: NA; cdr3_length: 12; v_call: TRBV7-6; j_call: TRBJ2-1; d_call: NA; cdr3_aa: CASRGAHVEQFF; cdr3_nt: TGTGCCAGCAGGGGGGCCCACGTTGAGCAGTTCTTC
clone_size: once; cdr3_length: 20; v_call: TRBV9; j_call: TRBJ2-2; d_call: TRBD1; cdr3_aa: CASSSRTGGWGDPNTGELFF; cdr3_nt: TGTGCCAGCAGCTCCCGGACAGGGGGCTGGGGGGATCCTAACACCGGGGAGCTGTTTTTT
clone_size: once; cdr3_length: 16; v_call: TRBV9; j_call: TRBJ2-5; d_call: TRBD1; cdr3_aa: CASSPATGGGQETQYF; cdr3_nt: TGTGCCAGCAGCCCGGCGACAGGGGGAGGCCAAGAGACCCAGTACTTC
clone_size: NA; cdr3_length: 14; v_call: TRBV7-9; j_call: TRBJ2-5; d_call: NA; cdr3_aa: CASSLGGVEETQYF; cdr3_nt: TGTGCCAGCAGCTTAGGAGGGGTGGAAGAGACCCAGTACTTC
clone_size: NA; cdr3_length: 12; v_call: TRBV7-8; j_call: TRBJ2-7; d_call: NA; cdr3_aa: CASSFSGDEQYF; cdr3_nt: TGTGCCAGCAGCTTTAGCGGCGACGAGCAGTACTTC
clone_size: NA; cdr3_length: 15; v_call: TRBV27; j_call: TRBJ2-7; d_call: TRBD2; cdr3_aa: CASRIGTSDFYEQYF; cdr3_nt: TGTGCCAGCAGGATCGGGACTAGCGACTTTTACGAGCAGTACTTC
clone_size: medium-sized; cdr3_length: 14; v_call: TRBV7-8; j_call: TRBJ1-2; d_call: TRBD1; cdr3_aa: CASSFAQGTEIYTF; cdr3_nt: TGTGCCAGCAGCTTCGCGCAAGGGACAGAGATTTACACCTTC
clone_size: NA; cdr3_length: 13; v_call: TRBV6-5; j_call: TRBJ2-2; d_call: NA; cdr3_aa: CASSLLNTGELFF; cdr3_nt: TGTGCCAGCAGTTTATTGAACACCGGGGAGCTGTTTTTT
clone_size: NA; cdr3_length: 15; v_call: TRBV9; j_call: TRBJ2-7; d_call: TRBD2; cdr3_aa: CASSVGTSGGYEQYF; cdr3_nt: TGTGCCAGCAGCGTGGGGACTAGCGGGGGTTACGAGCAGTACTTC
clone_size: once; cdr3_length: 19; v_call: TRBV7-2; j_call: TRBJ1-2; d_call: TRBD1; cdr3_aa: CASSLVEGETGPTGYGYTF; cdr3_nt: TGTGCCAGCAGCTTAGTGGAGGGGGAGACAGGGCCAACGGGATATGGCTACACCTTC
clone_size: NA; cdr3_length: 14; v_call: TRBV18; j_call: TRBJ1-2; d_call: TRBD1; cdr3_aa: CASSPQGATYGYTF; cdr3_nt: TGTGCCAGCTCACCTCAGGGGGCCACCTATGGCTACACCTTC
clone_size: NA; cdr3_length: 17; v_call: TRBV5-1; j_call: TRBJ2-3; d_call: TRBD2; cdr3_aa: CASSLGGGLDSTDTQYF; cdr3_nt: TGCGCCAGCAGCTTAGGCGGGGGGCTCGATAGCACAGATACGCAGTATTTT
clone_size: NA; cdr3_length: 12; v_call: TRBV13; j_call: TRBJ1-2; d_call: NA; cdr3_aa: CASSTRGYGYTF; cdr3_nt: TGTGCCAGCAGCACCCGAGGCTATGGCTACACCTTC
clone_size: NA; cdr3_length: 15; v_call: TRBV9; j_call: TRBJ2-7; d_call: NA; cdr3_aa: CASSVTGQGPYEQYF; cdr3_nt: TGTGCCAGCAGCGTCACGGGACAAGGCCCCTACGAGCAGTACTTC
clone_size: NA; cdr3_length: 13; v_call: TRBV13; j_call: TRBJ1-1; d_call: NA; cdr3_aa: CASSRDPNTEAFF; cdr3_nt: TGTGCCAGCAGCCGGGATCCGAACACTGAAGCTTTCTTT
clone_size: NA; cdr3_length: 15; v_call: TRBV2; j_call: TRBJ2-7; d_call: NA; cdr3_aa: CASSEAMGVGYEQYF; cdr3_nt: TGTGCCAGCAGTGAAGCAATGGGTGTTGGCTACGAGCAGTACTTC
clone_size: NA; cdr3_length: 15; v_call: TRBV9; j_call: TRBJ1-4; d_call: NA; cdr3_aa: CASSAYSSANEKLFF; cdr3_nt: TGTGCCAGCAGCGCGTATAGCTCGGCTAATGAAAAACTGTTTTTT
clone_size: NA; cdr3_length: 16; v_call: TRBV1; j_call: TRBJ1-2; d_call: NA; cdr3_aa: CTSSRDTLKPHYGYTF; cdr3_nt: TGCACCAGCAGCCGGGACACCTTGAAGCCTCACTATGGCTACACCTTC
clone_size: few; cdr3_length: 14; v_call: TRBV5-5; j_call: TRBJ1-1; d_call: NA; cdr3_aa: CASSFVEGGTEAFF; cdr3_nt: TGTGCCAGCAGCTTCGTTGAAGGAGGCACTGAAGCTTTCTTT
clone_size: NA; cdr3_length: 15; v_call: TRBV27; j_call: TRBJ2-1; d_call: TRBD2; cdr3_aa: CASSLPTSGDNEQFF; cdr3_nt: TGTGCCAGCAGTTTACCCACTAGCGGCGACAATGAGCAGTTCTTC
clone_size: NA; cdr3_length: 17; v_call: TRBV7-9; j_call: TRBJ2-2; d_call: NA; cdr3_aa: CASSLVPREGFRRELFF; cdr3_nt: TGTGCCAGCAGCTTAGTCCCCCGGGAAGGCTTCCGGCGGGAGCTGTTTTTT
clone_size: NA; cdr3_length: 11; v_call: TRBV10-3; j_call: TRBJ2-2; d_call: NA; cdr3_aa: CATQGGGELFF; cdr3_nt: TGTGCCACACAGGGTGGCGGGGAGCTGTTTTTT
clone_size: NA; cdr3_length: 16; v_call: TRBV4-3; j_call: TRBJ1-6; d_call: TRBD1; cdr3_aa: CASSDSKTGGNSPLHF; cdr3_nt: TGCGCCAGCAGCGATTCTAAAACAGGGGGGAATTCACCCCTCCACTTT
clone_size: NA; cdr3_length: 15; v_call: TRBV9; j_call: TRBJ2-1; d_call: TRBD1; cdr3_aa: CASSQSGTDHNEQFF; cdr3_nt: TGTGCCAGCAGCCAATCTGGGACAGATCACAATGAGCAGTTCTTC
clone_size: NA; cdr3_length: 15; v_call: TRBV14; j_call: TRBJ2-2; d_call: TRBD1; cdr3_aa: CASSLRGPYTGELFF; cdr3_nt: TGTGCCAGCAGCCTCAGGGGGCCTTACACCGGGGAGCTGTTTTTT
clone_size: NA; cdr3_length: 12; v_call: TRBV5-4; j_call: TRBJ1-1; d_call: NA; cdr3_aa: CASSPSANEAFF; cdr3_nt: TGTGCCAGCAGCCCTTCCGCGAATGAAGCTTTCTTT
clone_size: NA; cdr3_length: 15; v_call: TRBV25-1; j_call: TRBJ2-5; d_call: TRBD2; cdr3_aa: CASSEIAGGTETQYF; cdr3_nt: TGTGCCAGCAGTGAAATCGCGGGGGGTACGGAGACCCAGTACTTC
clone_size: NA; cdr3_length: 14; v_call: TRBV7-9; j_call: TRBJ2-7; d_call: NA; cdr3_aa: CASSLSRGGNEQYF; cdr3_nt: TGTGCCAGCAGCTTAAGCCGGGGTGGGAACGAGCAGTACTTC
clone_size: NA; cdr3_length: 10; v_call: TRBV5-8; j_call: TRBJ2-1; d_call: TRBD1; cdr3_aa: CAKDRGEQFF; cdr3_nt: TGTGCCAAGGACAGGGGTGAGCAGTTCTTC
clone_size: NA; cdr3_length: 12; v_call: TRBV7-9; j_call: TRBJ2-1; d_call: NA; cdr3_aa: CASSRGGNEQFF; cdr3_nt: TGTGCCAGCAGCCGGGGTGGGAATGAGCAGTTCTTC
clone_size: NA; cdr3_length: 14; v_call: TRBV7-6; j_call: TRBJ2-3; d_call: NA; cdr3_aa: CASSLAVGGDTQYF; cdr3_nt: TGTGCCAGCAGCTTAGCGGTGGGGGGAGATACGCAGTATTTT
clone_size: NA; cdr3_length: 13; v_call: TRBV18; j_call: TRBJ2-7; d_call: NA; cdr3_aa: CASSDREDYEQYF; cdr3_nt: TGTGCCAGCTCCGACAGGGAGGACTACGAGCAGTACTTC
clone_size: NA; cdr3_length: 15; v_call: TRBV4-1; j_call: TRBJ1-2; d_call: NA; cdr3_aa: CASSHPDRFNYGYTF; cdr3_nt: TGCGCCAGCAGCCACCCCGACCGTTTTAACTATGGCTACACCTTC
clone_size: NA; cdr3_length: 12; v_call: TRBV21-1; j_call: TRBJ2-7; d_call: NA; cdr3_aa: CASSKVGGDVHF; cdr3_nt: TGTGCCAGCAGCAAAGTGGGGGGGGATGTTCATTTC
clone_size: NA; cdr3_length: 14; v_call: TRBV27; j_call: TRBJ2-7; d_call: NA; cdr3_aa: CASRGQGRPYEQYF; cdr3_nt: TGTGCCAGCAGGGGGCAGGGGCGCCCCTACGAGCAGTACTTC
clone_size: NA; cdr3_length: 13; v_call: TRBV6-1; j_call: TRBJ2-7; d_call: NA; cdr3_aa: CASSEAQAYEQYF; cdr3_nt: TGTGCCAGCAGTGAAGCTCAGGCCTACGAGCAGTACTTC
clone_size: NA; cdr3_length: 16; v_call: TRBV6-1; j_call: TRBJ2-3; d_call: NA; cdr3_aa: CASSEYQAVFSDTQYF; cdr3_nt: TGTGCCAGCAGTGAATATCAGGCCGTCTTTTCAGATACGCAGTATTTT
clone_size: NA; cdr3_length: 17; v_call: TRBV5-6; j_call: TRBJ2-7; d_call: TRBD2; cdr3_aa: CASSPERAGGPLYEQYF; cdr3_nt: TGTGCCAGCAGCCCGGAGCGGGCGGGGGGGCCTTTATACGAGCAGTACTTC
clone_size: NA; cdr3_length: 17; v_call: TRBV9; j_call: TRBJ2-2; d_call: TRBD2; cdr3_aa: CASSPGTSGVNTGELFF; cdr3_nt: TGTGCCAGCAGCCCAGGGACTAGCGGGGTCAACACCGGGGAGCTGTTTTTT
clone_size: NA; cdr3_length: 16; v_call: TRBV5-4; j_call: TRBJ1-3; d_call: NA; cdr3_aa: CASSLGSRGLSNTIYF; cdr3_nt: TGTGCCAGCAGCTTGGGCAGCAGGGGTTTGTCAAACACCATATATTTT